This T cell receptor (beta chain) was identified in a study of shared clonotypes between healthy human individuals. The CDR3 is 15 amino acids. The germline gives CDR1 SGHVS, CDR2 FNYEAQ. V lost 5 bases and J lost 7; bases outside the gene matches: 9. Method: immunoSEQ multiplex PCR; TCRdb's copy keeps in-frame clones and lacks some. The top ten clones hold approximately 1.1% of a sample with 1.6 million or so clones, roughly 96% of them seen once. As for this clone: Its target is not known.

General study findings and limits: Tissues were not sampled, only blood, and their repertoires likely differ. Shared clonotypes across all four donors exceeded non-shared ones in generation probability.

The sample taken for sequencing was naive CD4+ T cells sorted from blood. Subset reported: CD45RA+ positively selected. The gene calls are TRBV7-6 and TRBJ2-7; 12 bases match TRBD2. The clonotype originates from a man in his thirties or forties in good health. DNA for the CDR3: TGTGCCAGCAGCAAACTAGCGGGAGGCCCGGGAGAGCAGTACTTC. Amino acids: CASSKLAGGPGEQYF.